Described below is a single TCR beta chain sequence and its context. The CDR3 runs 17 residues. V was clipped by 3 bases and J by 0 bases, with 18 bases between them. Germline CDR1 and CDR2: SQVTM and ANQGSEA. Assay: immunoSEQ multiplex PCR; the TCRdb copy retains only in-frame clones and omits some. The sample holds more than 150,000 clones, roughly 82% seen once. This entry is derived from a study of blood T cell repertoires in COVID-19. Overall study: Sample material is recorded as cDNA or gDNA derived from T cells, B-cell-depleted T cells, or PBMCs.

This chain connects TRBV29-1 to TRBJ2-1; tentatively, D is TRBD2 (6 bases). The sample consisted of PBMCs or T cells enriched from blood (not recorded which). This sequence was found in a man in his forties who had recovered from COVID-19. Here the CDR3 DNA reads TGCAGCGTTGAGTATTGGGGCGGGACCCGCTCCTACAATGAGCAGTTCTTC. Translation gives CSVEYWGGTRSYNEQFF.